The clone carrying this T cell receptor beta chain was seen ten or more times. What it binds is not known. Out of roughly 9.3 ml of fresh peripheral blood, PBMCs were obtained. RNA served as the template for amplifying TCR beta CDR3 regions. In the first round, RT-PCR was carried out with HTBI primers, and a multiplex PCR formed the second round. Each CDR3 protein is one row after TCRdb ran MiXCR on the multiplex PCR reads. The data contain 680,000 or so distinct CDR3 sequences, about a fifth of them singletons. The data originate from a study of Graves' ophthalmopathy and Graves' hyperthyroidism. Regarding the study as a whole: Ophthalmopathy cases were distinguished from stable hyperthyroidism by a 13-signature model, reaching roughly 90% sensitivity and around 80% specificity.

Specimen: peripheral blood. This sequence was found in a woman aged 18 to 35 with stable Graves' hyperthyroidism. Some clones in this sample may be carry-over from other donors' samples.

CDR3 loop: CASRTPSYEQYF. CDR3 coding DNA: TGTGCCAGCAGGACGCCCTCCTACGAGCAGTACTTC. The chain links TRBV6-2 or TRBV6-3 to TRBJ2-7, with no clear D. V was shortened by 6 bases and J by 0 bases, with 6 bases between the two germline ends. The CDR3 has 12 amino acids. CDR1 and CDR2 (germline): MNHEY, SVGEGT.